This T cell receptor beta chain appears in the sequencing data of a study of T cells after yellow fever vaccination. CDR1 is SGHRS, CDR2 YFSETQ, per germline. V lost 0 bases and J 1 base, leaving 12 bases between the germline ends. The CDR3 length is 16 residues. TCRdb called the 5' RACE reads again in MiXCR, with one record for every CDR3 protein. Among about 300,000 distinct CDR3 sequences listed, 4% were seen once. This sequence was found in a man between 18 and 35 years old who received the YFV17D yellow fever vaccine. The chain is built from TRBV5-1 and TRBJ2-3, with D perhaps TRBD1 (6 bases). Here the sequenced sample was PBMCs, taken 5 days after the yellow fever booster vaccination. CDR3 amino acids: CASSLAGTRGTDTQYF. The CDR3 coding sequence is TGCGCCAGCAGCTTGGCCGGGACACGTGGCACAGATACGCAGTATTTT.